One T cell receptor (beta chain) is described in this entry. The clone's antigen remains unknown. No much larger clone exists at a distance of one base, and base qualities are not known. The V and J ends are trimmed by 2 bases and 0 bases, leaving 21 bases between them. The CDR3 starts with the cysteine, ends with the phenylalanine, and has 19 residues. CDR3 DNA is the only sequence kept; it has 57 bases, read in frame from the first base. CDR1 SGHDT and CDR2 YYEEEE are derived from the germline V gene. The data derive from a study of shared clonotypes between healthy human individuals (dated by TCRdb to the early 2020s). A note on the overall study: The cohort comprised a couple of women and a few men aged 18 to 49 years. To estimate repertoire size and how much clonotypes are shared between individuals, the study performed deep sequencing of blood TCR repertoires from five healthy adults. To increase sequencing depth and limit assay-specific biases, TCR repertoire library preparation and sequencing were carried out by different laboratories using diverse techniques. For each donor, CD4 naive and CD4 memory were each run on three plates, CD8 naive on two plates, and CD8 memory on one plate. Each donor's leukapheresis produced roughly between about 0.8 and 8.9 billion PBMCs. What the authors observed across the whole study: Incomplete sequencing was indicated by rarefaction of sorted-subset datasets, despite the large sequencing depth. The genetic and exposure-history diversity represented was limited by the small number of donors. Sampling was restricted to blood, and TCR repertoires in tissue are likely to differ from TCR repertoires in blood. Across a few donors, approximately 4.6% of naive CD4, around 3.3% of naive CD8, about 2.3% of memory CD4, and approximately 0.4% of memory CD8 clonotypes were shared. Pairwise subsampling indicated that sequencing depth was expected to affect the degree of clonotype sharing among donors. Larger estimated clonotype richness was generally found for naive subsets than for memory subsets. Higher generation probabilities were observed for clonotypes shared by all four sorted-subset donors than for non-shared clonotypes.

Using the deep immunoSEQ assay, multiplex PCR amplified TCR CDR3 regions from genomic DNA. Extracted genomic DNA from each cell subset was spread evenly across all wells of several immunoSEQ 96-well plates, with each plate serving as a replicate. Each replicate PCR for sorted subsets received roughly 0.2 ug genomic DNA, equal to tens of thousands of T cell genomes. Purified libraries were measured with a Qubit 3.0 fluorometer, size-checked on a Bioanalyzer 2100, and measured again with the KAPA Library Quantification kit. Each immunoSEQ 96-well plate was sequenced on its own single-read 150-cycle Illumina NextSeq 550 flow cell. As for the original processing: Because the immunoSEQ output included only junctional sequences and no quality scores, the filtering could not be the same as the filtering used for full-length reads. Sequences were annotated with PyIR, a Python wrapper for IgBLAST v1.9, and V/J genes and CDR3 were assigned using IMGT germline references. Reads were removed for weak V/J assignments (E-value above 1e-6), missing CDR3, stop codons, out-of-frame junctions, or ambiguous translated residues. V3J clonotypes were defined by identical inferred V gene, J gene, and CDR3 amino acid sequence. To compute the percentage overlap between repertoires, the number of shared unique clonotypes was divided by the size of the smaller repertoire. Richness of each repertoire was evaluated using RTK rarefaction, the Chao1 estimator, and Recon v2.1 estimates of unobserved clonotypes. For all TCRbeta clonotypes obtained by the gDNA method from several donors, generation probabilities were computed with OLGA. TCRdb limited this immuneACCESS table to in-frame rearrangements with V and J called. A share of clones is missing; checked studies link under half to unresolved V genes, and the rest is unexplained. For V, J and clone size, that table is used; D and trimming come from the DNA. The sample table records about 1.1 million clones; roughly 80% of these occur just once. Roughly 0.9% of the sample is in the top ten clones.

The donors were healthy, HIV-negative adults with no recently reported acute infections or vaccinations. Every donor was a Caucasian adult living in Nashville, Tennessee, USA. CD4+ T cells were enriched through magnetic negative selection, after which naive cells were positively selected on CD45RA and the remaining negative fraction served as the memory subset. Blood was collected by leukapheresis, and PBMCs were isolated by Ficoll-Histopaque density gradient centrifugation and then cryopreserved in liquid nitrogen vapor phase. Analytical flow cytometry was used to check the purity and quantity of every magnetically sorted T cell population. Each sorted fraction had its genomic DNA isolated and then quantified by UV absorbance on a Nanodrop 2000c.

Material for sequencing was memory CD4+ T cells from PBMCs. Interpreted using the paper, the cell subset or site label stands for: CD45RA-negative fraction. This TCR was sampled from a man between 18 and 29 years old in good health. Some clones in this sample may be carry-over from other donors' samples. The V gene is TRBV5-6 and the J gene is TRBJ2-1, with an unclear D gene assignment. The CDR3 region: CASSFLVLPVRSSYNEQFF. The nucleotide sequence reads as follows: TGTGCCAGCAGCTTCTTGGTACTTCCCGTCAGAAGCTCCTACAATGAGCAGTTCTTC.